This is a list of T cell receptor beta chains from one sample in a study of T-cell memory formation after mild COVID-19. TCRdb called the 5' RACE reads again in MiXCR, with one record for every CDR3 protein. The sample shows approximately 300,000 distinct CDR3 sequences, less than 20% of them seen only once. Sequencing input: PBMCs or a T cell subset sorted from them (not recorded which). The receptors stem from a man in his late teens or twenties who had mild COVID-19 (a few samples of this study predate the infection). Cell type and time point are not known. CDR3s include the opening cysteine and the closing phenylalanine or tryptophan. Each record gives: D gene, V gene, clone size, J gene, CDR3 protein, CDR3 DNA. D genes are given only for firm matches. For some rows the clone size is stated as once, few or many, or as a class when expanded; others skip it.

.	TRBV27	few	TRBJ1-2	CASKPGGALYGYTF	TGTGCCAGCAAACCGGGGGGGGCGTTATATGGCTACACCTTC
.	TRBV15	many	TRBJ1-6	CATSRGGPRGTVSAPLHF	TGTGCCACCAGCAGAGGGGGACCCAGGGGTACGGTGTCTGCACCCCTCCACTTT
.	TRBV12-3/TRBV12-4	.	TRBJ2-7	CASSIRQAGYEQYF	TGTGCCAGCAGTATCCGACAGGCTGGGTACGAGCAGTACTTC
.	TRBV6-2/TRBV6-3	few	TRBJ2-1	CASSTRQERYNEQFF	TGTGCCAGCAGTACCAGACAGGAGAGATACAATGAGCAGTTCTTC
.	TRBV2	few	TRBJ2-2	CAGGGEFWDTGELFF	TGTGCCGGAGGGGGAGAGTTTTGGGACACCGGGGAGCTGTTTTTT
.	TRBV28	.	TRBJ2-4	CASSKTVAKNIQYF	TGTGCCAGCAGCAAAACAGTAGCCAAAAACATTCAGTACTTC
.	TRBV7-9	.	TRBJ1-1	CASRQENTEAFF	TGTGCCAGCAGACAGGAGAACACTGAAGCTTTCTTT
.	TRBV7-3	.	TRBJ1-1	CASSDDSYTEAFF	TGTGCCAGCAGCGACGACAGCTACACTGAAGCTTTCTTT
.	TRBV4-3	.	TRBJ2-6	CASSQVSGANVLTF	TGCGCCAGCAGCCAAGTTTCTGGGGCCAACGTCCTGACTTTC
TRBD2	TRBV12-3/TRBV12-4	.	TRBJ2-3	CASHRTVAGGTDTQYF	TGTGCCAGCCACAGGACGGTAGCGGGGGGCACAGATACGCAGTATTTT
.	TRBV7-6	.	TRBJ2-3	CASSFGSGGTDTQYF	TGTGCCAGCAGCTTCGGTTCCGGCGGAACAGATACGCAGTATTTT
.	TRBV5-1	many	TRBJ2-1	CASSLVSGDPVNEQFF	TGCGCCAGCAGCCTCGTATCCGGGGACCCTGTAAATGAGCAGTTCTTC
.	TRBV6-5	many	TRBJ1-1	CASSYRRPGTEAFF	TGTGCCAGCAGTTACCGTCGGCCAGGTACTGAAGCTTTCTTT
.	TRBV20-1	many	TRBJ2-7	CSAPRPQVSSYEQYF	TGCAGTGCTCCACGGCCTCAGGTGAGCTCCTACGAGCAGTACTTC
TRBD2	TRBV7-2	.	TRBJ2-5	CASSGKTGGKTQYF	TGTGCCAGCAGCGGGAAGACGGGGGGAAAGACCCAGTACTTC
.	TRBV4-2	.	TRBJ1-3	CASSQPQGLSGNTIYF	TGTGCCAGCAGCCAACCCCAGGGCCTCTCTGGAAACACCATATATTTT
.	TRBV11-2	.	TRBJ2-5	CASSLGMRSKGWETQYF	TGTGCCAGCAGCTTAGGGATGAGATCTAAAGGGTGGGAGACCCAGTACTTC
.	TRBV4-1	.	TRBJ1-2	CASSHQATNYGYTF	TGCGCCAGCAGCCATCAGGCAACTAACTATGGCTACACCTTC
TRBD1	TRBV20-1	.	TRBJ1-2	CSAREQGQGSGYTF	TGCAGTGCTAGAGAGCAGGGACAGGGTTCTGGCTACACCTTC
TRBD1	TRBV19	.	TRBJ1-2	CASTRITGTGHGYTF	TGTGCCAGTACCCGAATTACCGGGACAGGGCATGGCTACACCTTC
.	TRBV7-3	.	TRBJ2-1	CASSFVPGAYNEQFF	TGTGCCAGCAGCTTCGTACCGGGGGCCTACAATGAGCAGTTCTTC
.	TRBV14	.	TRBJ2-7	CASSQAGSSTYEQYF	TGTGCCAGCAGCCAAGCGGGGTCATCAACCTACGAGCAGTACTTC
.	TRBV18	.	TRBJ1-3	CASSPAGTGSGNTIYF	TGTGCCAGCTCACCAGCGGGAACCGGATCTGGAAACACCATATATTTT
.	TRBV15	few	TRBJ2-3	CATSNWYGGTDTQYF	TGTGCCACCAGCAACTGGTACGGGGGCACAGATACGCAGTATTTT
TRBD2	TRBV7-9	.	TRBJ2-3	CASHSGTSVGDTQYF	TGTGCCAGCCATTCCGGGACTAGCGTGGGAGATACGCAGTATTTT
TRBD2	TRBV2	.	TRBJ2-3	CASSLPGLAGTPDTQYF	TGTGCCAGCAGCCTCCCGGGACTAGCGGGGACCCCAGATACGCAGTATTTT
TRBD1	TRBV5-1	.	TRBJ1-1	CASSAQGATEAFF	TGCGCCAGCAGCGCGCAGGGGGCGACTGAAGCTTTCTTT
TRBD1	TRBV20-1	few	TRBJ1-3	CSARDGTVLNTIYF	TGCAGTGCTCGAGATGGGACAGTCTTAAACACCATATATTTT
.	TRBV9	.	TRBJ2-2	CASSVGEGPSGELFF	TGTGCCAGCAGCGTAGGTGAAGGGCCCTCCGGGGAGCTGTTTTTT
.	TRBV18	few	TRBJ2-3	CASSPWGDTQYF	TGTGCCAGCTCACCTTGGGGGGATACGCAGTATTTT
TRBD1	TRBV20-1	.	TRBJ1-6	CSARTGIDSPLHF	TGCAGTGCTAGGACAGGGATTGATTCACCCCTCCACTTT
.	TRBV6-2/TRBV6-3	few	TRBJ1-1	CASRPQMNTEAFF	TGTGCCAGCAGGCCACAAATGAACACTGAAGCTTTCTTT
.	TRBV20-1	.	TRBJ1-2	CSARPADGLGGYTF	TGCAGTGCTAGACCAGCGGACGGCCTCGGTGGCTACACCTTC
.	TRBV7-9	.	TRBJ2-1	CASSPAVISYNEQFF	TGTGCCAGCAGCCCGGCCGTGATCTCCTACAATGAGCAGTTCTTC
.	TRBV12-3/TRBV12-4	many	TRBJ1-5	CASRVEGPYSNQPQHF	TGTGCCAGCAGGGTTGAAGGACCTTATAGCAATCAGCCCCAGCATTTT
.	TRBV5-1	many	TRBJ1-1	CASSLWGGNTEAFF	TGCGCCAGCAGCTTGTGGGGGGGGAACACTGAAGCTTTCTTT
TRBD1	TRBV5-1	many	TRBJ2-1	CASSSGQGNNEQFF	TGCGCCAGCAGCTCGGGACAGGGGAACAATGAGCAGTTCTTC
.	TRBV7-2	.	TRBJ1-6	CASSSAGSRDALHF	TGTGCCAGCAGCTCCGCCGGGAGCCGCGACGCCCTCCACTTT
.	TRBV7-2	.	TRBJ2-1	CASSPGGSRGEQFF	TGTGCCAGCAGCCCCGGAGGGAGTCGAGGTGAGCAGTTCTTC
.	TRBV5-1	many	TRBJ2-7	CASSLGPGGYEQYF	TGCGCCAGCAGCCTGGGACCTGGGGGATACGAGCAGTACTTC
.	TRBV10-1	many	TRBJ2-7	CASSEPNRGGRIYEQYF	TGCGCCAGCAGTGAGCCTAATAGGGGTGGACGGATCTACGAGCAGTACTTC